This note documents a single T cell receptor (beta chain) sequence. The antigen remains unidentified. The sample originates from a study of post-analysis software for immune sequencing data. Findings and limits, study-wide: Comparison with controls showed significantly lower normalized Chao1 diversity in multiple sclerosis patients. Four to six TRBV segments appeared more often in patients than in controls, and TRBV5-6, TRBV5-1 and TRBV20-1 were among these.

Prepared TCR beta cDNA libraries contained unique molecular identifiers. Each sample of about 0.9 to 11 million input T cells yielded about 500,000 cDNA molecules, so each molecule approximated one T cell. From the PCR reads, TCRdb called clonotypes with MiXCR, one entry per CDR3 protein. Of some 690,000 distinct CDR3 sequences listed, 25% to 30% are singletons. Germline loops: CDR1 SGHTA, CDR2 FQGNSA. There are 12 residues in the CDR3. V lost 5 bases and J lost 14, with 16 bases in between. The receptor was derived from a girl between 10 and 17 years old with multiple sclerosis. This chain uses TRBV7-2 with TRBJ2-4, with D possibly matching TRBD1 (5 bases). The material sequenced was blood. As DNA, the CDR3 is TGTGCCAGCAGCCTCCAAGGGGATTTAGAGTACTTC. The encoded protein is CASSLQGDLEYF.